A selection of T cell receptor beta chains follows, all from one sample in a study of T cell changes during pregnancy in multiple sclerosis. TCRdb's copy holds only in-frame clones and misses some; the assay was immunoSEQ multiplex PCR. The table lists about 50,000 clones, around 90% of them singletons. This specimen was CD4+ T cells from peripheral blood mononuclear cells, taken before pregnancy. All receptors derive from a female donor with multiple sclerosis, enrolled in a pregnancy study. The CDR3 runs from the conserved cysteine through the conserved F or W.

>TRBV10-3
CAISVNYRGSYEQYF
>TRBV7-2
CASTGQGSRQPQHF
>TRBV28
CASLPQGKHNEKLFF
>TRBV4-1
CASSQGAASLGAFF
>TRBV5-4
CASSLGPSGASYTF
>TRBV7-8
CASSLAGQTTYEQYF
>TRBV5-1
CASSLEVAGGKKFYNEQFF
>TRBV27
CASSLTGGASEQYF
>TRBV5-8
CASSLAGGLHEQYF
>TRBV27
CASSLRGIWGGVSYEQYF
>TRBV9
CASSVAGNQPQHF
>TRBV30
CAWSVEEWAFF
>TRBV7-6
CASSLDYRRGRSNQPQHF
>TRBV11-2
CASSLGQGIEQYF
>TRBV6-1
CASSGKGANYGYTF
>TRBV18
CASSPPLSTTSYNEQFF
>TRBV5-6
CASSLNRGLNTDTQYF
>TRBV5-5
CASSPSSRRPNYGYTF
>TRBV7-9
CAPARQGAWEQYF
>TRBV27
CASSGSWGLGYEQYF
>TRBV19
CARTSETYEQYF
>TRBV6-6
CASSRLRTSTDTQYF
>TRBV7-8
CASSSPRGGNTEAFF
>TRBV2
CASSFKPLSGEQFF
>TRBV9
CASSVGASGRTDTQYF